This T cell receptor beta chain was profiled in a study of T-cell memory formation after mild COVID-19. There are a few counts of this clonotype. Using its own MiXCR run on the 5' RACE reads, TCRdb lists one record per CDR3 protein. This table has about 470,000 distinct CDR3 sequences, roughly 25% appearing once. Germline trimming cut 3 bases from V and 3 bases from J; bases unmatched to any gene: 3. The CDR3 runs to 14 residues. Germline values: CDR1 SGHNT, CDR2 YYREEE (reference sequence). Sequencing was done on a sample of PBMCs or a T cell subset sorted from them (not recorded which). The chain employs TRBV5-4 and TRBJ1-2; 9 nucleotides align to TRBD1. This TCR came from an adult woman who had mild COVID-19 (a few samples of this study predate the infection). Cell type and time point are not known. The CDR3 coding sequence is TGTGCCAGCAGCTGGACAGGGGCTTACTATGGCTACACCTTC. This codes for CASSWTGAYYGYTF.